This TCR beta chain was identified during a study of T cells after somatic rescue of genetic block. The repertoire was sequenced with immunoSEQ multiplex PCR; TCRdb's copy has only in-frame clones and lacks some. The sample contains some 12,000 clones, 73% of which appear only once. V lost 6 bases to trimming and J lost 2 bases; unmatched junction nucleotides: 4. The germline V gene encodes CDR1 MNHEY and CDR2 SVGAGI. The CDR3 covers 13 residues. The chain couples TRBV6-5 to TRBJ2-7, with 7 nucleotides matching TRBD1. This receptor was identified in a boy between 10 and 17 years old. The sample comprised peripheral blood mononuclear cells (PBMCs). The CDR3 is CASRKTGTYEQYF. Here the CDR3 DNA reads TGTGCCAGCAGGAAGACAGGGACCTACGAGCAGTACTTC.